The 29 T cell receptor beta chains below were found in one sample sequenced in a study of blood T cells in healthy people across ages. A J-beta primer mix and a sample-barcoded 5' primer were used in a second PCR of about 7 to 12 cycles. Each CDR3 protein gets one entry after TCRdb re-called the 5' RACE reads with MiXCR. The table lists about 1.1 million distinct CDR3 sequences, 35% to 45% of them singletons. Sequenced input: blood. These receptors were collected from a young man in good health.

This clonotype was found many times. The CDR3 nucleotides are TGTGCCAGCAGCTTAGTTCCCCAACAGGGAGGCGAAGCTTTCTTT. Amino acids: CASSLVPQQGGEAFF. The chain couples TRBV7-2 to TRBJ1-1, with D maybe TRBD1 (6 bases). There are 15 residues in the CDR3. V dropped 1 base and J dropped 8 bases, with 17 bases sitting between them. CDR1 and CDR2 from the germline V gene are SGHTA and FQGNSA.

This clonotype was seen only a few times. The chain has TRBV6-2 or TRBV6-3 and TRBJ1-6; D may be TRBD1 (6 bases). V dropped 2 bases and J dropped 5 bases, with 10 bases sitting between them. The CDR3 extends over 15 amino acids. CDR1 is MNHEY and CDR2 is SVGEGT in the germline V gene. As DNA, the CDR3 is TGTGCCAGCAGTTACCTACAGGGCAATAATTCACCCCTCCACTTT. This codes for CASSYLQGNNSPLHF.

This clonotype was recorded at least ten times. J is TRBJ2-3 and V is TRBV7-3; no definite D call. The CDR3 is 13 residues long. The V gene's germline CDR1 is SGHTA and CDR2 FQGTGA. V lost 6 bases and J lost 0, with 7 bases in between. Here the CDR3 DNA reads TGTGCCAGCAGTTCAACTAGCACAGATACGCAGTATTTT. It translates to CASSSTSTDTQYF.

The chain links TRBV4-3 to TRBJ2-7; D uncertain. Per the germline V gene, CDR1 is LGHNA and CDR2 is YSLEER. Deletions cut 0 bases from V and 7 bases from J, with 16 bases between. The CDR3 has 15 residues. For the CDR3, the DNA is TGCGCCAGCAGCCAAGAAGGTCAGAGGCCGGATGAGCAGTACTTC. This gives the protein CASSQEGQRPDEQYF.

This clonotype was detected ten times or more. The V and J genes are TRBV20-1 and TRBJ2-7; D gene unclear. The CDR3 is 12 residues long. V was cut by 4 bases and J by 3 bases, with 10 bases left in between. Germline V gene data show CDR1 as DFQATT and CDR2 as SNEGSKA (reference sequence). Here the CDR3 reads CSAKDVYYEQYF. The CDR3 region has the DNA TGCAGTGCTAAGGACGTCTACTACGAGCAGTACTTC.

A few counts support this clonotype. The chain combines TRBV29-1 with TRBJ2-5; D perhaps matches TRBD2 (6 bases). The CDR3 runs to 16 residues. The V gene's germline CDR1 is SQVTM and CDR2 ANQGSEA. The V end lost 0 bases, the J end lost 5 bases, and 19 bases lay between the germline ends. CDR3 protein: CSVEDLGGWGSETQYF. The CDR3 bases are TGCAGCGTTGAAGATCTGGGGGGATGGGGGAGCGAGACCCAGTACTTC.

The V call is TRBV12-3 or TRBV12-4, the J call TRBJ2-3; D is ambiguous. V shed 4 bases and J shed 2 bases, with 10 bases lying between them. This CDR3 contains 14 residues. In DNA, the CDR3 is TGTGCCAGCAGTTGGAAGGGCCACACAGATACGCAGTATTTT. Translation gives CASSWKGHTDTQYF.

This clonotype came up a few times. V and J are TRBV4-1 and TRBJ2-3; tentative D call: TRBD1 (6 bases). Looked up from germline, CDR1 is MGHRA and CDR2 is YSYEKL. The CDR3 has 15 residues. Trimming pared 1 base from V and 6 bases from J, leaving 14 bases between. The CDR3 coding sequence is TGCGCCAGCAGCCAAGTGGGGGCATCAGGGGATACGCAGTATTTT. Translated, it gives CASSQVGASGDTQYF.

This clonotype came up once. CDR3 sequence: CASSLVADQTNTEAFF. The CDR3 bases are TGTGCCAGCAGCTTAGTAGCCGATCAGACAAACACTGAAGCTTTCTTT. This chain uses TRBV7-3 with TRBJ1-1; D is undetermined. V gave up 2 bases and J gave up 2 bases, with 15 bases separating them. Germline-derived CDR1 and CDR2 are SGHTA and FQGTGA. This CDR3 has 16 residues.

In this sample, this clonotype turned up many times. The rearrangement links TRBV5-5 to TRBJ1-2; D gene unclear. This CDR3 spans 13 amino acids. Trimming shortened V by 5 bases and J by 3 bases, and 11 bases separated the two germline ends. Germline CDR1 is SGHKS and CDR2 is YYEKEE (reference sequence). This CDR3 is CASSSDGDYGYTF. CDR3 nucleotide sequence: TGTGCCAGCAGTTCTGACGGAGACTATGGCTACACCTTC.

The sample holds a few counts of this clonotype. The chain uses TRBV13 and TRBJ2-1; the D gene could be TRBD1 or TRBD2 (5 bases each). CDR1 is PRHDT, CDR2 FYEKMQ, per germline (reference sequence). Trimming took off 0 bases at V and 3 bases at J, with 24 bases between the two ends. The CDR3 has 20 residues. CDR3 sequence: CASSLGLTQLGDSYYNEQFF. In DNA form, the CDR3 reads TGTGCCAGCAGCTTAGGCCTAACCCAACTAGGCGACAGTTACTACAATGAGCAGTTCTTC.

Only a few counts were recorded for this clonotype. The chain links TRBV9 to TRBJ2-3, with D perhaps matching TRBD2 (5 bases). CDR3 size: 14 residues. V was trimmed by 0 bases and J by 5 bases, leaving 10 bases between them. Germline loops: CDR1 SGDLS, CDR2 YYNGEE. This CDR3 reads CASSVDPAGDTQYF. The CDR3 DNA is TGTGCCAGCAGCGTAGACCCCGCGGGAGATACGCAGTATTTT.

V is TRBV6-5 and J is TRBJ2-3; TRBD2 aligns across 9 bases. V shed 4 bases, J shed 2 bases, and the junction held 7 bases outside the gene matches. The CDR3 has 16 residues. The germline gives CDR1 MNHEY, CDR2 SVGAGI. The CDR3 loop reads CASSSISGGLTDTQYF. The CDR3 DNA sequence: TGTGCCAGCAGTTCTATTAGCGGGGGTCTCACAGATACGCAGTATTTT.

This rearrangement joins TRBV4-3 to TRBJ2-5; D perhaps matches TRBD1 (6 bases). The germline CDR1 and CDR2 sequences are LGHNA and YSLEER. The V end lost 4 bases, the J end lost 5 bases, and 17 bases lay between the germline ends. The CDR3 has 15 residues. Here the CDR3 DNA reads TGCGCCAGCAGCCGATCTAACAGGGACGGGGAGACCCAGTACTTC. The encoded protein is CASSRSNRDGETQYF.

This sequence joins TRBV12-3 or TRBV12-4 and TRBJ2-2; 7 bases agree with TRBD1. The CDR3 has 13 residues. J was trimmed by 6 bases and V by 7 bases; bases with no gene match: 5. This CDR3 reads CASTRGYSGELFF. The CDR3 nucleotides are TGTGCCAGCACCAGGGGGTATTCCGGGGAGCTGTTTTTT.

This clonotype was seen a handful of times. A read error may account for a junction end that differs from germline. The rearrangement links TRBV18 to TRBJ2-7; D unresolved. This CDR3 region has 12 residues. The germline V gene encodes CDR1 KGHSH and CDR2 LQKENI. CDR3 amino acids: CASAPEAYEQYF. CDR3 DNA: TGTGCCAGCGCACCTGAAGCTTACGAGCAGTACTTC.

V is TRBV10-3 and J is TRBJ2-3; possibly TRBD2 for D (6 bases). Germline values: CDR1 ENHRY, CDR2 SYGVKD. Between the trimmed V and J ends, which lost 4 bases and 1 base, there was a span of 9 bases. CDR3 length equals 14 residues. CDR3 coding DNA: TGTGCCATCAGTGGCAGGGAGGGCACAGATACGCAGTATTTT. Its protein product is CAISGREGTDTQYF.

This clonotype has just one count. The chain links TRBV10-3 to TRBJ1-1; 10 nucleotides align to TRBD1. CDR1 is ENHRY and CDR2 is SYGVKD in the germline V gene. This CDR3 has 17 amino acids. Trimming at V came to 7 bases and at J to 2 bases, leaving 13 bases not matched to a gene. CDR3 DNA: TGTGCCATCAATCCGACAGGGGGCACGGGTGGAAACACTGAAGCTTTCTTT. This sequence encodes CAINPTGGTGGNTEAFF.

The chain uses TRBV27 and TRBJ1-5, with a possible D match to TRBD1 (6 bases). Trimming removed 6 bases at V and 3 bases at J, with 15 bases between. Germline V CDR1 and CDR2: MNHEY, SMNVEV (reference sequence). The CDR3 loop spans 15 amino acids. The CDR3 sequence: CASSNGQSYNQPQHF. The CDR3 DNA reads as TGTGCCAGCAGCAATGGACAGTCATACAATCAGCCCCAGCATTTT.

V usage is TRBV11-1 and J usage is TRBJ2-7; possibly TRBD2 for D (6 bases). Trimming shortened V by 5 bases and J by 2 bases, and 10 bases separated the two germline ends. Germline CDR1 reads SGHAT; CDR2 reads FQDESV (reference sequence). This CDR3 spans 13 amino acids. The CDR3 sequence: CASSGERAYEQYF. The CDR3, as DNA: TGTGCCAGCAGCGGAGAGCGGGCCTACGAGCAGTACTTC.

The chain joins TRBV20-1 to TRBJ2-1, with 7 bases fitting TRBD1. The better agreement between TRBJ2-7 and the DNA end casts doubt on the J call. The CDR3 is 14 amino acids. Germline V gene lookup returns CDR1 DFQATT and CDR2 SNEGSKA (reference sequence). The CDR3 DNA reads TGCAGTGCGGAACAGGGGAGCTCCTACAATGAGCAGTACTTC. Encoded protein: CSAEQGSSYNEQYF.

This rearrangement joins TRBV5-1 to TRBJ1-3; 7 bases match TRBD1. The V gene end was trimmed by 4 bases and the J gene end by 4 bases; junction bases not matched to a gene: 5. The CDR3 has 14 amino acids. Looked up from germline, CDR1 is SGHRS and CDR2 is YFSETQ. The CDR3 loop is CASSGGTEGNTIYF. In DNA form, the CDR3 reads TGCGCCAGCAGCGGCGGGACAGAGGGAAACACCATATATTTT. Based on the CDR3 plus reference TRBV5-1 and TRBJ1-3, the full variable domain is KAGVTQTPRYLIKTRGQQVTLSCSPISGHRSVSWYQQTPGQGLQFLFEYFSETQRNKGNFPGRFSGRQFSNSRSEMNVSTLELGDSALYLCASSGGTEGNTIYFGEGSWLTVV.

This clonotype was seen repeatedly, ten times or more. The gene calls are TRBV12-3 or TRBV12-4 and TRBJ2-1; D gene uncertain. The CDR3 length is 16 residues. V lost 3 bases, J lost 7 bases, and 19 bases lay in between. Written as DNA, the CDR3 is TGTGCCAGCAGTTTCGGGCGGTGGGCCCCGCGGAATGAGCAGTTCTTC. Amino acids: CASSFGRWAPRNEQFF.

This clonotype was seen a few times. The chain uses TRBV4-2 and TRBJ1-5; D ambiguous. V dropped 4 bases and J dropped 4 bases, with 23 bases sitting between them. CDR3 length: 18 amino acids. Germline CDR1 is LGHNA and CDR2 is YNFKEQ. The CDR3 reads CASSPFGVFVALNQPQHF. CDR3 nucleotide sequence: TGTGCCAGCAGCCCATTTGGGGTGTTCGTAGCTTTAAATCAGCCCCAGCATTTT.

The table lists this clonotype with a few counts. The DNA of the CDR3 is TGTGCCAGCAGTGCGGGACAGGCATCCAATCAGCCCCAGCATTTT. Its translation: CASSAGQASNQPQHF. This chain connects TRBV6-1 to TRBJ1-5; TRBD1 matches at 8 bases. The germline V gene encodes CDR1 MNHNS and CDR2 SASEGT. The CDR3 runs 15 residues. Trimming cost V 4 bases and J 3 bases; bases outside gene matches: 5.

The J gene is TRBJ2-2, the V gene TRBV7-6, with D possibly being TRBD1 (5 bases). Germline-derived CDR1 and CDR2 are SGHVS and FNYEAQ. The length of the CDR3 is 14 residues. With 8 bases removed from V and 7 bases from J, the gap between germline ends came to 17 bases. This chain's CDR3 is CASQGTSYIGELFF. CDR3 DNA sequence: TGTGCCAGCCAGGGAACTTCTTATATCGGGGAGCTGTTTTTT.

The chain employs TRBV6-1 and TRBJ2-1, with TRBD1 as a possible D gene (6 bases). V lost 1 base and J 4 bases, leaving 11 bases between the germline ends. Germline CDR1 is MNHNS and CDR2 is SASEGT. The CDR3 is 15 residues long. CDR3 residues: CASSEVNRVYNEQFF. As DNA, the CDR3 is TGTGCCAGCAGTGAAGTGAACAGGGTTTACAATGAGCAGTTCTTC.

In this sample, this clonotype turned up a few times. The rearrangement joins TRBV12-3 or TRBV12-4 to TRBJ1-5, with D perhaps TRBD1 (5 bases). Trimming took off 5 bases at V and 0 bases at J, with 17 bases between the two ends. The CDR3 is 17 amino acids. The CDR3 bases are TGTGCCAGCAGTCCGGGGGGTAGTAGGTCTAGCAATCAGCCCCAGCATTTT. Protein product: CASSPGGSRSSNQPQHF.

This clonotype was observed a few times. The chain joins TRBV7-6 to TRBJ2-3; the D is unclear. Trimming stripped 2 bases from V and 3 bases from J, with 15 bases between. The CDR3 totals 16 residues. Germline loops: CDR1 SGHVS, CDR2 FNYEAQ. CDR3 in DNA: TGTGCCAGCAGCTTACACGTTGAGACTTCTACAGATACGCAGTATTTT. Its translation: CASSLHVETSTDTQYF.